These 30 T cell receptor beta chains originate from one sample sequenced in a study of T cell responses to AZD1222 COVID-19 vaccine. Assay used: immunoSEQ multiplex PCR; TCRdb lists only in-frame clones, some missing. Found here are around 100,000 clones, nearly 90% of them singletons; the top ten hold around 2.7%. The material sequenced was peripheral blood, taken on day 0 of AZD1222 vaccination. The receptors were sampled from an adult in good health.

This chain connects TRBV7-9 to TRBJ2-7; TRBD2 aligns across 15 bases. In germline, CDR1 is SEHNR, CDR2 FQNEAQ (reference sequence). The CDR3 runs 17 residues. After removal of 1 base from V and 4 bases from J, the junction contained 5 bases not matched to a gene. The CDR3 loop is CASSLGTSGRDTYEQYV. Written as DNA, the CDR3 is TGTGCCAGCAGCTTAGGGACTAGCGGGAGGGACACATACGAGCAGTACGTC.

J is TRBJ2-3 and V is TRBV9, with D maybe TRBD1 (5 bases). CDR3 size: 17 residues. Germline V CDR1 and CDR2: SGDLS, YYNGEE. V was trimmed by 3 bases and J by 0 bases, leaving 17 bases between them. The CDR3 nucleotides read TGTGCCAGCAGCGCCCCAGGTCGAGGACATAGCACAGATACGCAGTATTTT. Translated, it gives CASSAPGRGHSTDTQYF.

This chain connects TRBV11-1 to TRBJ2-3; D gene ambiguous. The germline V and J ends were trimmed by 2 bases and 5 bases, with 8 bases remaining between them. CDR3 size: 13 residues. The germline V gene has CDR1 SGHAT and CDR2 FQDESV (reference sequence). The CDR3 bases are TGTGCCAGCAGCTTATTGAATAGAGATACGCAGTATTTT. It codes for CASSLLNRDTQYF.

CDR3 sequence: CATSDLAGDNEQFF. The CDR3 nucleotides read TGTGCCACCAGTGACCTAGCGGGGGACAATGAGCAGTTCTTC. V usage is TRBV24-1 and J usage is TRBJ2-1; 10 bases align to TRBD2. This CDR3 is 14 amino acids long. CDR1 and CDR2 (germline): KGHDR, SFDVKD. V lost 4 bases to trimming and J lost 5 bases; unmatched junction nucleotides: 1.

The V gene is TRBV27, the J gene TRBJ1-4, with no clear D. Trimming pared 6 bases from V and 8 bases from J, leaving 22 bases between. Germline V gene lookup returns CDR1 MNHEY and CDR2 SMNVEV (reference sequence). There are 16 residues in the CDR3. The CDR3 coding sequence is TGTGCCAGCAGCCACCGCAACAGCGGAAGGAAGGAAAAACTGTTTTTT. It yields the protein CASSHRNSGRKEKLFF.

V is TRBV29-1 and J is TRBJ1-1, with TRBD1 matching over 7 bases. The CDR3 has 12 residues. The V gene end was trimmed by 4 bases and the J gene end by 3 bases; junction bases not matched to a gene: 2. CDR1 and CDR2 (germline): SQVTM, ANQGSEA. The CDR3 region has the DNA TGCAGCGTTGGGCAGGGGGACACTGAAGCTTTCTTT. It is translated as CSVGQGDTEAFF.

The V call is TRBV6-1, the J call TRBJ2-7, with a tentative D call TRBD1 (5 bases). Trimming removed 3 bases at V and 3 bases at J, with 12 bases between. Germline V lookup: CDR1 MNHNS, CDR2 SASEGT. The CDR3 loop spans 14 amino acids. CDR3: CASSDRAGIYEQYV. DNA of the CDR3: TGTGCCAGCAGTGATAGGGCAGGGATCTACGAGCAGTACGTC.

The chain combines TRBV2 with TRBJ2-2; maybe TRBD2 (6 bases). The CDR3 runs 14 residues. V was pared by 4 bases and J by 5 bases, with 11 bases between. CDR1 is SNHLY, CDR2 FYNNEI, per germline. CDR3: CASSVRAGTGELFF. The CDR3 DNA sequence: TGTGCCAGCAGTGTCAGGGCGGGAACCGGGGAGCTGTTTTTT.

The chain joins TRBV6-4 to TRBJ2-2; no firm D call. V lost 5 bases to trimming and J lost 6 bases, with 16 bases between them. Germline V gene data show CDR1 as MRHNA and CDR2 as SNTAGT. CDR3 length: 15 residues. CDR3 protein: CASSSESGFAGELFF. The CDR3 nucleotides read TGTGCCAGCAGTAGTGAGTCGGGTTTCGCCGGGGAGCTGTTTTTT.

This clone is medium-sized by share. V is TRBV20-1 and J is TRBJ1-1; D is unresolved. With 0 bases removed from V and 8 bases from J, the gap between germline ends came to 4 bases. The CDR3 extends over 10 amino acids. Germline CDR1 reads DFQATT; CDR2 reads SNEGSKA (reference sequence). The CDR3 here is CSARDVEAFF. As DNA, the CDR3 is TGCAGTGCTAGAGATGTGGAAGCTTTCTTT.

This clone was seen a few times. The V and J genes are TRBV11-2 and TRBJ2-1; possibly TRBD1 for D (6 bases). There are 13 residues in the CDR3. Germline loops: CDR1 SGHAT, CDR2 FQNNGV. V lost 5 bases and J 5 bases, leaving 10 bases between the germline ends. CDR3 region: CASSPGQNNEQFF. For the CDR3, the DNA is TGTGCCAGCAGCCCCGGACAGAACAATGAGCAGTTCTTC.

This rearrangement joins TRBV6-2 or TRBV6-3 to TRBJ1-5, with D tentatively TRBD1 (5 bases). The length of the CDR3 is 16 residues. Trimming removed 6 bases from V and 4 bases from J, with 19 bases in between. Germline V gives CDR1 MNHEY, CDR2 SVGEGT. The CDR3, as DNA: TGTGCCAGCAGCTCATTAGGGGCGTGGGAGAATCAGCCCCAGCATTTT. Protein product: CASSSLGAWENQPQHF.

The chain has TRBV19 and TRBJ1-2, with TRBD1 as a possible D gene (6 bases). Germline CDR1 reads LNHDA; CDR2 reads SQIVND (reference sequence). V was clipped by 7 bases and J by 1 base, with 19 bases between them. The CDR3 is 16 amino acids. For the CDR3, the DNA is TGTGCCAGTACCCTAAGTCAGGGGAAGGGTAACTATGGCTACACCTTC. It encodes CASTLSQGKGNYGYTF.

The J gene is TRBJ2-3, the V gene TRBV9, with D maybe TRBD2 (6 bases). The CDR3 spans 15 residues. The V end lost 0 bases, the J end lost 4 bases, and 12 bases lay between the germline ends. Germline V lookup: CDR1 SGDLS, CDR2 YYNGEE. The CDR3 nucleotides are TGTGCCAGCAGCGTAGGGGTGGGGACTTCAGATACGCAGTATTTT. Translation gives CASSVGVGTSDTQYF.

The V call is TRBV9, the J call TRBJ1-2; the D is unclear. The CDR3 loop spans 13 amino acids. Germline assignment: CDR1 SGDLS and CDR2 YYNGEE. V was shortened by 0 bases and J by 6 bases, with 9 bases between the two germline ends. The CDR3 loop reads CASSVGLGNGYTF. CDR3 DNA sequence: TGTGCCAGCAGCGTAGGTCTGGGAAATGGCTACACCTTC.

The CDR3 nucleotides read TGTGCCAGTAGTATAGACTCTGGAAACACCATATATTTT. It yields the protein CASSIDSGNTIYF. The chain couples TRBV19 to TRBJ1-3; D is uncertain. The CDR3 loop spans 13 amino acids. Germline V gives CDR1 LNHDA, CDR2 SQIVND (reference sequence). V shed 0 bases and J shed 0 bases, with 0 bases lying between them.

The chain links TRBV5-8 to TRBJ1-1; D ambiguous. Trimming removed 4 bases at V and 2 bases at J, with 9 bases between. There are 13 residues in the CDR3. Germline loops: CDR1 SGHTS, CDR2 YDEGEE. Here the CDR3 reads CASSPWTNTEAFF. The DNA for the CDR3 is TGTGCCAGCAGCCCATGGACCAACACTGAAGCTTTCTTT. Looking up the rest from reference TRBV5-8 and TRBJ1-1 gives the full variable domain: EAGVTQSPTHLIKTRGQQATLRCSPISGHTSVYWYQQALGLGLQFLLWYDEGEERNRGNFPPRFSGRQFPNYSSELNVNALELEDSALYLCASSPWTNTEAFFGQGTRLTVV.

CDR3 nucleotide sequence: TGTGCCAGCAGGGCAGGGAGGACTGTTGGGGAGCTGTTTTTT. Its translation: CASRAGRTVGELFF. The chain employs TRBV21-1 and TRBJ2-2; the listed D gene, TRBD2, was not tested against the DNA. TRBV21-1 has pseudogene status. This CDR3 comprises 14 residues.

With regard to this clone: The junction shows a germline mismatch at one end, possibly a read error. The chain combines TRBV7-7 with TRBJ2-3; maybe TRBD1 (6 bases). Germline lookup yields CDR1 SSHAT and CDR2 FNYEAQ (reference sequence). The CDR3 consists of 15 residues. In DNA form, the CDR3 reads TGTGCTAGCAGCTTCGGGCGAGAGGGGGCAGATACGCAGTATTTT. Its protein product is CASSFGREGADTQYF.

CDR3 DNA sequence: TGTGCCAGCAGACCTCGGACAGGGCCGGATCAGCCCCAGCATTTT. Translating gives CASRPRTGPDQPQHF. The gene calls are TRBV3-1 (or the pseudogene TRBV3-2) and TRBJ1-5, with TRBD1 identical over 8 bases. Looked up from germline, CDR1 is LGHDT and CDR2 is YNNKEL (reference sequence). Trimming at V came to 6 bases and at J to 5 bases, leaving 9 bases not matched to a gene. The CDR3 covers 15 residues.

V and J are TRBV11-3 and TRBJ1-1, with D tentatively TRBD1 (6 bases). The germline V and J ends were trimmed by 5 bases and 2 bases, with 12 bases remaining between them. CDR1 is SGHNT, CDR2 YENEEA, per germline. The CDR3 is 14 amino acids. The CDR3 DNA sequence: TGTGCCAGCAGCCTCAGGACAGTTAACACTGAAGCTTTCTTT. The encoded protein is CASSLRTVNTEAFF.

The chain recombines TRBV6-1 with TRBJ1-4; 8 nucleotides agree with TRBD1. Germline V CDR1 and CDR2: MNHNS, SASEGT. This CDR3 has 14 amino acids. V trimming: 6 bases; J trimming: 4 bases; junction bases outside the gene matches: 4. Here the CDR3 reads CASRKGQVNEKLFF. The CDR3 DNA reads as TGTGCCAGCAGAAAGGGACAGGTTAATGAAAAACTGTTTTTT.

The rearrangement links TRBV2 to TRBJ2-7, with D unclear. V was shortened by 5 bases and J by 7 bases, with 6 bases between the two germline ends. The CDR3 is made up of 10 amino acids. CDR1 is SNHLY and CDR2 is FYNNEI in the germline V gene. The CDR3 is CASSSGEQYF. The CDR3 bases are TGTGCCAGCAGTTCCGGGGAGCAGTACTTC.

V and J are TRBV24-1 and TRBJ2-5; D is unclear. The ends were cut back, 4 bases at V and 1 base at J, with 9 bases in the middle. The CDR3 loop spans 14 amino acids. The germline V gene has CDR1 KGHDR and CDR2 SFDVKD. CDR3 nucleotides: TGTGCCACCAGTGAACCCGGGCCCCAAGAGACCCAGTACTTC. Translation: CATSEPGPQETQYF.

V is TRBV30 and J is TRBJ1-3; a weak D match, TRBD1 (6 bases). The V end lost 1 base, the J end lost 0 bases, and 13 bases lay between the germline ends. CDR1 is GTSNPN, CDR2 SVGIG, per germline (reference sequence). The CDR3 loop spans 16 amino acids. CDR3 sequence: CAWSGAGALSGNTIYF. The CDR3 coding sequence is TGTGCCTGGAGTGGCGCGGGGGCCCTCTCTGGAAACACCATATATTTT. The whole variable domain, remainder taken from reference TRBV30 and TRBJ1-3, is SQTIHQWPATLVQPVGSPLSLECTVEGTSNPNLYWYRQAAGRGLQLLFYSVGIGQISSEVPQNLSASRPQDRQFILSSKKLLLSDSGFYLCAWSGAGALSGNTIYFGEGSWLTVV.

V gene TRBV2 combines with J gene TRBJ2-2; 9 bases match TRBD1. CDR3 size: 15 residues. The V and J ends lost 5 bases and 0 bases, in that order; junction bases with no gene match: 1. Germline V lookup: CDR1 SNHLY, CDR2 FYNNEI. The CDR3 sequence is CASSYRGPNTGELFF. CDR3 coding DNA: TGTGCCAGCAGTTACAGGGGGCCGAACACCGGGGAGCTGTTTTTT.

V is TRBV7-9 and J is TRBJ1-4; D remains ambiguous. Trimming pared 5 bases from V and 8 bases from J, leaving 12 bases between. The CDR3 consists of 13 residues. The germline CDR1 and CDR2 sequences are SEHNR and FQNEAQ (reference sequence). CDR3 amino acids: CASSPTVGEKLFF. The CDR3 DNA is TGTGCCAGCAGCCCCACAGTTGGGGAAAAACTGTTTTTT.

The chain is built from TRBV9 and TRBJ1-2; TRBD1 agrees at 8 bases. The CDR3 sequence is 18 residues long. Germline assignment: CDR1 SGDLS and CDR2 YYNGEE. Trimming at V came to 2 bases and at J to 4 bases, leaving 16 bases not matched to a gene. CDR3 residues: CASSVSSGPGGSVYGYTF. The CDR3 coding sequence is TGTGCCAGCAGCGTTAGTAGTGGGCCAGGGGGCTCGGTCTATGGCTACACCTTC.

V gene TRBV29-1 combines with J gene TRBJ2-3; D not certain. In germline, CDR1 is SQVTM, CDR2 ANQGSEA. Trimming shortened V by 0 bases and J by 1 base, and 5 bases separated the two germline ends. The CDR3 sequence is 13 residues long. CDR3 loop: CSVEDRGTDTQYF. The CDR3 DNA follows: TGCAGCGTTGAAGATCGGGGCACAGATACGCAGTATTTT.

The V gene is TRBV7-2, the J gene TRBJ1-1; D not certain. V shed 2 bases and J shed 4 bases, with 11 bases lying between them. Germline V gene data show CDR1 as SGHTA and CDR2 as FQGNSA. The CDR3 runs 14 residues. The CDR3 spells CASSLIIGLTEAFF. The CDR3 DNA reads as TGTGCCAGCAGCTTAATTATCGGGCTCACTGAAGCTTTCTTT.